Below, 10 T cell receptor beta chains from the same sample are listed, as sequenced in a study of shared clonotypes between healthy human individuals. Assay used: immunoSEQ multiplex PCR; TCRdb lists only in-frame clones, some missing. The sample includes under 2,000,000 clones, about 95% seen only once; the top ten take 1.2%. CD45RO-negative CD8 cells positively selected for CCR7 made up the naive population, which excluded terminally differentiated effector memory CD45RA+ cells. The sample comprised naive CD8+ T cells sorted from blood. Receptors originate from a man aged 18-30 years in good health.

Details on this clone: In the same sample, other DNA sequences code for this CDR3. The chain has TRBV6-5 and TRBJ2-7; 7 bases line up with TRBD2. This CDR3 is 14 amino acids long. CDR1 MNHEY and CDR2 SVGAGI come from the germline V gene. V lost 2 bases, J lost 3 bases, and 4 bases stayed unmatched. The DNA for the CDR3 is TGTGCCAGCAGTTACGGGGGGGAAAGCTACGAGCAGTACTTC. Translating it yields CASSYGGESYEQYF.

This chain links TRBV11-3 with TRBJ2-3; D is unresolved. There are 14 residues in the CDR3. Trimming cost V 5 bases and J 1 base, with 10 bases left between them. Germline CDR1 reads SGHNT; CDR2 reads YENEEA. The DNA of the CDR3 is TGTGCCAGCAGCACGACAACGGGCACAGATACGCAGTATTTT. This gives the protein CASSTTTGTDTQYF.

Only one count was recorded for this clone. The chain has TRBV2 and TRBJ2-7; maybe TRBD1 (6 bases). Trimming removed 5 bases at V and 5 bases at J, with 7 bases between. Per germline, CDR1 SNHLY and CDR2 FYNNEI. The CDR3 length is 11 residues. The DNA of the CDR3 is TGTGCCAGCAGTACAGGGAACGAGCAGTACTTC. It codes for CASSTGNEQYF.

The chain employs TRBV6-5 and TRBJ2-7; D possibly corresponds to TRBD2 (5 bases). Germline CDR1 is MNHEY and CDR2 is SVGAGI. The CDR3 sequence is 16 residues long. Trimming shortened V by 0 bases and J by 2 bases, and 14 bases separated the two germline ends. The CDR3 DNA is TGTGCCAGCAGTTACTCGGCAAACGGGGAAACCTACGAGCAGTACTTC. Translation: CASSYSANGETYEQYF.

The rearrangement joins TRBV19 to TRBJ1-4; a possible D gene is TRBD1 (5 bases). This CDR3 is 16 amino acids long. Germline V CDR1 and CDR2: LNHDA, SQIVND (reference sequence). Trimming left V 5 bases short and J 2 bases short, with 15 bases between. The CDR3 sequence: CASSPTSGWTNEKLFF. CDR3 nucleotide sequence: TGTGCCAGTAGTCCCACTTCAGGGTGGACTAATGAAAAACTGTTTTTT.

The genes are TRBV27 and TRBJ2-5, with a weak D call TRBD2 (5 bases). The V end lost 1 base, the J end lost 4 bases, and 25 bases lay between the germline ends. The CDR3 loop spans 19 amino acids. From germline, CDR1 is MNHEY and CDR2 SMNVEV (reference sequence). The CDR3 region has the DNA TGTGCCAGCAGTTTATTAGGCGGAAGAAACTACGAAGGGAGAGAGACCCAGTACTTC. It yields the protein CASSLLGGRNYEGRETQYF.

The V gene is TRBV19, the J gene TRBJ2-7; D is ambiguous. Germline V gene lookup returns CDR1 LNHDA and CDR2 SQIVND (reference sequence). V was pared by 5 bases and J by 4 bases, with 12 bases between. The length of the CDR3 is 13 residues. Written as DNA, the CDR3 is TGTGCCAGTAGTTTAAGTTTTGGGTACGAGCAGTACTTC. This translates into CASSLSFGYEQYF. The variable domain in full, with the rest retrieved from reference TRBV19 and TRBJ2-7, is DGGITQSPKYLFRKEGQNVTLSCEQNLNHDAMYWYRQDPGQGLRLIYYSQIVNDFQKGDIAEGYSVSREKKESFPLTVTSAQKNPTAFYLCASSLSFGYEQYFGPGTRLTVT.

The chain carries TRBV27 and TRBJ1-1; tentatively, D is TRBD1 (6 bases). Deletions cut 6 bases from V and 1 base from J, with 9 bases between. The CDR3 totals 13 residues. CDR1 is MNHEY and CDR2 is SMNVEV in the germline V gene (reference sequence). The CDR3 loop reads CASRKDRNTEAFF. Written as DNA, the CDR3 is TGTGCCAGCAGAAAGGACAGGAACACTGAAGCTTTCTTT.

The chain links TRBV11-2 to TRBJ2-7; the D gene could be TRBD1 or TRBD2 (5 bases each). The ends were cut back, 1 base at V and 2 bases at J, with 12 bases in the middle. The CDR3 is 15 residues long. Germline CDR1 SGHAT, CDR2 FQNNGV. CDR3 bases: TGTGCCAGCAGCTTAGGGGACGGTATACCCTACGAGCAGTACTTC. Translation gives CASSLGDGIPYEQYF.

This rearrangement joins TRBV2 to TRBJ2-3; D is unresolved. Germline V CDR1 and CDR2: SNHLY, FYNNEI. The V gene lost 7 bases and the J gene lost 2 bases, with 13 bases spanning the gap. CDR3 size: 14 residues. In DNA, the CDR3 is TGTGCCAGCACTAGTGGGTGGACCACAGATACGCAGTATTTT. This gives the protein CASTSGWTTDTQYF.